Following are 25 T cell receptor beta chains from one sample sequenced in a study of blood T cell repertoires in COVID-19. Sequenced by immunoSEQ multiplex PCR; TCRdb stores in-frame clones only, minus some. The table has 250,000 to 350,000 clones, roughly 85% seen once; the top ten hold approximately 5.3%. Material for sequencing was PBMCs or T cells enriched from blood (not recorded which). The receptors here all came from a woman in her twenties or thirties who had recovered from COVID-19.

The rearrangement joins TRBV2 to TRBJ1-5; possibly TRBD1 for D (5 bases). V lost 5 bases, J lost 4 bases, and 18 bases lay in between. The CDR3 contains 16 residues. CDR1 and CDR2 from the germline V gene are SNHLY and FYNNEI. The CDR3 bases are TGTGCCAGCAGTAAGCTCTCAGGGAATTTAAATCAGCCCCAGCATTTT. Translated: CASSKLSGNLNQPQHF.

The count of this clone is one. This sequence may be a read error, since a much larger clone differs from it by one base. The chain has TRBV9 and TRBJ1-1, with D unresolved. The V end lost 0 bases, the J end lost 1 base, and 4 bases lay between the germline ends. There are 13 residues in the CDR3. The germline V gene encodes CDR1 SGDLS and CDR2 YYNGEE. DNA of the CDR3: TGTGCCAGCAGCGTAGAACAGAACACTGAAGCTTTCTTT. It specifies CASSVEQNTEAFF.

The chain combines TRBV30 with TRBJ1-5; weak D call: TRBD1 (5 bases). CDR3 length: 13 residues. Trimming removed 5 bases at V and 7 bases at J, with 15 bases between. CDR1 is GTSNPN, CDR2 SVGIG, per germline (reference sequence). The CDR3 sequence: CAWDRGGGQPQHF. CDR3 DNA: TGTGCCTGGGACAGAGGAGGTGGGCAGCCCCAGCATTTT. Drawing the rest from reference TRBV30 and TRBJ1-5, the complete variable domain is SQTIHQWPATLVQPVGSPLSLECTVEGTSNPNLYWYRQAAGRGLQLLFYSVGIGQISSEVPQNLSASRPQDRQFILSSKKLLLSDSGFYLCAWDRGGGQPQHFGDGTRLSIL.

The chain combines TRBV15 with TRBJ1-4; D might be TRBD1 (5 bases). The germline gives CDR1 LNHNV, CDR2 YYDKDF (reference sequence). This CDR3 spans 13 amino acids. Trimming took 8 bases from V and 7 from J, leaving 14 bases between them. This CDR3 is CATGARLREKLFF. CDR3 coding DNA: TGTGCCACCGGGGCGCGGTTACGTGAAAAACTGTTTTTT.

The CDR3 protein is CASSLVLAGSYNEQFF. CDR3 coding DNA: TGTGCCAGCAGCTTAGTGCTAGCTGGGTCCTACAATGAGCAGTTCTTC. This chain connects TRBV11-2 to TRBJ2-1; tentative D call: TRBD2 (5 bases). From germline, CDR1 is SGHAT and CDR2 FQNNGV. The CDR3 has 16 amino acids. Trimming took 1 base from V and 1 from J, leaving 11 bases between them.

The chain combines TRBV3-1 (or the pseudogene TRBV3-2) with TRBJ1-6; the D gene is possibly TRBD1 (6 bases). V was pared by 4 bases and J by 7 bases, with 11 bases between. The CDR3 has 14 residues. From germline, CDR1 is LGHDT and CDR2 YNNKEL (reference sequence). CDR3 residues: CASSPGVGNSPLHF. In nucleotides, the CDR3 is TGTGCCAGCAGCCCAGGGGTTGGCAATTCACCCCTCCACTTT.

The J gene is TRBJ1-5, the V gene TRBV9; no reliable D call. The V end was cut by 1 base, the J end by 1 base, with 9 bases between. Germline CDR1 reads SGDLS; CDR2 reads YYNGEE. This CDR3 is built from 15 residues. The CDR3 reads CASSVSGLSNQPQHF. CDR3 sequence (DNA): TGTGCCAGCAGCGTATCAGGATTGAGCAATCAGCCCCAGCATTTT.

The V and J genes are TRBV19 and TRBJ1-1; 7 nucleotides match TRBD1. CDR3 length: 12 amino acids. The germline V gene has CDR1 LNHDA and CDR2 SQIVND (reference sequence). After removal of 5 bases from V and 7 bases from J, the junction contained 4 bases not matched to a gene. The DNA for the CDR3 is TGTGCCAGTAGTGCCCGACAGGGTGAAGCTTTCTTT. Amino acids: CASSARQGEAFF. Drawing the rest from reference TRBV19 and TRBJ1-1, the complete variable domain is DGGITQSPKYLFRKEGQNVTLSCEQNLNHDAMYWYRQDPGQGLRLIYYSQIVNDFQKGDIAEGYSVSREKKESFPLTVTSAQKNPTAFYLCASSARQGEAFFGQGTRLTVV.

This rearrangement joins TRBV13 to TRBJ2-1; 12 positions match TRBD2. CDR1 PRHDT and CDR2 FYEKMQ come from the germline V gene (reference sequence). V gave up 3 bases and J gave up 10 bases; unmatched junction bases: 4. The CDR3 extends over 14 amino acids. The CDR3 region is CASSLLAGGREQFF. CDR3 bases: TGTGCCAGCAGCTTGCTAGCGGGGGGGCGGGAGCAGTTCTTC.

The chain links TRBV4-1 to TRBJ2-3, with D perhaps matching TRBD2 (7 bases). Germline assignment: CDR1 MGHRA and CDR2 YSYEKL. Between the trimmed V and J ends, which lost 4 bases and 1 base, there was a span of 18 bases. This CDR3 has 17 residues. Written as DNA, the CDR3 is TGCGCCAGCAGCCCACGGTTCGGGGGGCCGGGCACAGATACGCAGTATTTT. Encoded protein: CASSPRFGGPGTDTQYF.

The chain recombines TRBV13 with TRBJ1-2, with D possibly TRBD1 on 6 matching bases. From germline, CDR1 is PRHDT and CDR2 FYEKMQ (reference sequence). With 5 bases removed from V and 5 bases from J, the gap between germline ends came to 12 bases. CDR3 length: 13 amino acids. The CDR3 DNA is TGTGCCAGCAGCGTACAGGGAGGGTATGGCTACACCTTC. This gives the protein CASSVQGGYGYTF.

The V and J genes are TRBV7-2 and TRBJ2-3; tentatively, D is TRBD1 (6 bases). This CDR3 has 16 amino acids. Germline lookup yields CDR1 SGHTA and CDR2 FQGNSA. V lost 5 bases, J lost 8 bases, and 23 bases lay in between. The CDR3 nucleotides read TGTGCCAGCAGCCCCGTGGGGGCACGGCCTTCGGGTACGCAGTATTTT. This translates into CASSPVGARPSGTQYF.

V gene TRBV30 combines with J gene TRBJ1-3; TRBD1 is a possible D gene (6 bases). The CDR3 is 14 residues long. CDR1 GTSNPN and CDR2 SVGIG come from the germline V gene (reference sequence). With 2 bases removed from V and 4 bases from J, the gap between germline ends came to 12 bases. The CDR3 DNA reads as TGTGCCTGGAGTCCAACAGGGATGGGAAACACCATATATTTT. Its translation: CAWSPTGMGNTIYF.

This clone was found a few times. This chain joins TRBV7-8 and TRBJ1-2; TRBD1 agrees at 7 bases. CDR1 is SGHVS and CDR2 is FQNEAQ in the germline V gene. J lost 4 bases, V lost 5 bases, and 10 bases had no gene match. The CDR3 is made up of 15 amino acids. The CDR3 region is CASSQLRGRVYGYTF. In DNA, the CDR3 is TGTGCCAGCAGCCAACTGAGGGGGCGCGTCTATGGCTACACCTTC.

This chain joins TRBV7-9 and TRBJ1-6; 7 bases align to TRBD1. Germline values: CDR1 SEHNR, CDR2 FQNEAQ (reference sequence). This CDR3 comprises 15 residues. The junction had 5 bases not matched to a gene; V was cut back by 2 bases and J by 7 bases. CDR3 region: CASSLRDRRNSPLHF. The CDR3 DNA follows: TGTGCCAGCAGCTTACGGGACAGACGGAATTCACCCCTCCACTTT.

This clone appeared a few times. Other DNA sequences in this sample translate to the same CDR3. The chain combines TRBV4-2 with TRBJ1-5; tentatively, D is TRBD1 (5 bases). CDR3 length: 15 amino acids. Trimming took off 0 bases at V and 4 bases at J, with 10 bases between the two ends. Germline V lookup: CDR1 LGHNA, CDR2 YNFKEQ. Here the CDR3 reads CASSQERGGNQPQHF. The CDR3 DNA sequence: TGTGCCAGCAGCCAAGAGAGGGGAGGGAATCAGCCCCAGCATTTT.

This sequence joins TRBV9 and TRBJ2-5; D is perhaps TRBD1 (6 bases). There are 17 residues in the CDR3. Germline V gene lookup returns CDR1 SGDLS and CDR2 YYNGEE. Trimming removed 3 bases at V and 5 bases at J, with 23 bases between. The CDR3 nucleotides read TGTGCCAGCAGCGATCCTTTTGAACAGGGTATCGCCGAGACCCAGTACTTC. Translation gives CASSDPFEQGIAETQYF.

Turning to this clone: Other DNA sequences in the same sample also yield this CDR3. This rearrangement joins TRBV5-1 to TRBJ2-2; D remains unclear. The CDR3 length is 14 residues. The germline V and J ends were trimmed by 0 bases and 2 bases, with 5 bases remaining between them. The germline gives CDR1 SGHRS, CDR2 YFSETQ. CDR3 sequence (DNA): TGCGCCAGCAGCTTGGACAGAAACACCGGGGAGCTGTTTTTT. It is translated as CASSLDRNTGELFF.

J is TRBJ2-7 and V is TRBV6-1, with D perhaps TRBD1 (5 bases). Germline-derived CDR1 and CDR2 are MNHNS and SASEGT. The CDR3 length is 15 residues. Trimming left V 3 bases short and J 2 bases short, with 14 bases between. The CDR3 protein is CASSEEGAPTYEQYF. DNA for the CDR3: TGTGCCAGCAGTGAGGAAGGGGCACCCACCTACGAGCAGTACTTC.

There are a few counts of this clone. The V call is TRBV30, the J call TRBJ1-2, with D hard to call. Germline V gene sequence: CDR1 GTSNPN, CDR2 SVGIG (reference sequence). CDR3 length equals 15 residues. The germline V and J ends were trimmed by 2 bases and 1 base, with 14 bases remaining between them. The CDR3 DNA sequence: TGTGCCTGGAGTCTTTCCGGAGGGATTAACTATGGCTACACCTTC. This gives the protein CAWSLSGGINYGYTF.

This clone was observed a single time. Here the CDR3 DNA reads TGTGCCAGCAGTTCGGGGGGGTTGGGCACTGAAGCTTTCTTT. It encodes CASSSGGLGTEAFF. This sequence joins TRBV28 and TRBJ1-1; D may be TRBD1 (5 bases). The CDR3 runs 14 residues. V was cut by 4 bases and J by 4 bases, with 13 bases left in between. Germline-derived CDR1 and CDR2 are MDHEN and SYDVKM.

The chain couples TRBV7-9 to TRBJ1-1; D gene unclear. The germline V gene encodes CDR1 SEHNR and CDR2 FQNEAQ (reference sequence). With 5 bases removed from V and 0 bases from J, the gap between germline ends came to 10 bases. The CDR3 totals 14 residues. The CDR3 region is CASSPQVLNTEAFF. The CDR3 DNA reads TGTGCCAGCAGCCCTCAGGTCTTGAACACTGAAGCTTTCTTT.

The rearrangement uses TRBV10-1 and TRBJ1-1; tentative D call: TRBD1 (5 bases). Per the germline V gene, CDR1 is WNHNN and CDR2 is SYGVQD (reference sequence). V lost 3 bases and J 5 bases, leaving 10 bases between the germline ends. The CDR3 has 13 amino acids. In nucleotides, the CDR3 is TGCGCCAGCAGTGAAGACAGTTGGACTGAAGCTTTCTTT. Amino acids: CASSEDSWTEAFF.

V gene TRBV29-1 combines with J gene TRBJ1-2; D gene unclear. Trimming pared 4 bases from V and 5 bases from J, leaving 8 bases between. This CDR3 is 11 amino acids long. The germline V gene has CDR1 SQVTM and CDR2 ANQGSEA. The CDR3 loop reads CSVVFVYGYTF. The CDR3 nucleotides are TGCAGCGTTGTGTTTGTATATGGCTACACCTTC.

The CDR3 coding sequence is TGCGCCAGCAGAAATCAGGGAAATAATGAAAAACTGTTTTTT. This translates into CASRNQGNNEKLFF. V gene TRBV5-1 combines with J gene TRBJ1-4; D is perhaps TRBD1 (5 bases). The CDR3 totals 14 residues. CDR1 is SGHRS, CDR2 YFSETQ, per germline. Deletions cut 5 bases from V and 4 bases from J, with 12 bases between.